The 10 T cell receptor beta chains below come from one sample, sequenced in a study of blood T cell repertoires in COVID-19. Clones were sequenced by immunoSEQ multiplex PCR, and TCRdb holds only the in-frame ones, with some missing. Of a few hundred thousand clones in the sample, 75% to 90% were seen once. Sequencing was done on a sample of peripheral blood. Receptor source: a woman between 40 and 55 years old who had recovered from COVID-19.

This chain uses TRBV30 with TRBJ1-6; 7 nucleotides line up with TRBD1. CDR1 and CDR2 (germline): GTSNPN, SVGIG (reference sequence). The junction had 5 bases not matched to a gene; V was cut back by 0 bases and J by 9 bases. The CDR3 totals 14 residues. CDR3 coding DNA: TGTGCCTGGAGTGTGGACAGGTGGGGTTCACCCCTCCACTTT. Translated, it gives CAWSVDRWGSPLHF.

The chain recombines TRBV9 with TRBJ2-7; 10 nucleotides align to TRBD1. Germline V lookup: CDR1 SGDLS, CDR2 YYNGEE. CDR3 length: 14 amino acids. V shed 4 bases and J 5 bases; nucleotides not matched to a gene: 6. In DNA, the CDR3 is TGTGCCAGCAGCCCGGGACAGGGGTCCCACGAGCAGTACTTC. It codes for CASSPGQGSHEQYF.

The rearrangement uses TRBV2 and TRBJ1-2; D gene uncertain. Germline assignment: CDR1 SNHLY and CDR2 FYNNEI. This CDR3 comprises 13 residues. Trimming shortened V by 4 bases and J by 3 bases, and 9 bases separated the two germline ends. The CDR3 protein is CASSAGTDYGYTF. The CDR3 coding sequence is TGTGCCAGCAGTGCGGGAACTGACTATGGCTACACCTTC.

Comment on this clone: Other DNA sequences in the sample encode the same CDR3. V gene TRBV19 combines with J gene TRBJ1-2; D unclear. Germline V gene sequence: CDR1 LNHDA, CDR2 SQIVND (reference sequence). The CDR3 loop spans 12 amino acids. V gave up 3 bases and J gave up 4 bases, with 6 bases separating them. The CDR3 sequence: CASSISVYGYTF. DNA of the CDR3: TGTGCCAGTAGTATCAGTGTCTATGGCTACACCTTC.

This chain links TRBV30 with TRBJ2-1; 11 bases align to TRBD2. V was clipped by 1 base and J by 8 bases; unmatched bases: 10. This CDR3 region has 16 residues. The germline gives CDR1 GTSNPN, CDR2 SVGIG (reference sequence). CDR3 nucleotides: TGTGCCTGGAGTGGTGCTAGCGGGAGGATAAGCGATGAGCAGTTCTTC. Its translation: CAWSGASGRISDEQFF.

This sequence joins TRBV28 and TRBJ1-5; D ambiguous. CDR1 and CDR2 from the germline V gene are MDHEN and SYDVKM. V lost 5 bases and J lost 0, with 14 bases in between. This CDR3 contains 16 residues. This chain's CDR3 is CASSPGGRDSNQPQHF. CDR3 coding DNA: TGTGCCAGCAGTCCCGGCGGGAGAGATAGCAATCAGCCCCAGCATTTT.

The rearrangement links TRBV6-5 to TRBJ2-3; no reliable D call. Trimming removed 5 bases at V and 8 bases at J, with 8 bases between. Germline V gives CDR1 MNHEY, CDR2 SVGAGI. There are 11 residues in the CDR3. The DNA for the CDR3 is TGTGCCAGCAGTAGAGAGTTTACGCAGTATTTT. Amino acid sequence: CASSREFTQYF.

The chain is built from TRBV11-3 and TRBJ2-1; TRBD2 matches 8 bases. After removal of 0 bases from V and 8 bases from J, the junction contained 6 bases not matched to a gene. This CDR3 is built from 15 residues. Germline V CDR1 and CDR2: SGHNT, YENEEA. CDR3 residues: CASSLEPGGLYEQFF. CDR3 coding DNA: TGTGCCAGCAGCTTAGAACCGGGGGGGCTCTATGAGCAGTTCTTC.

The chain joins TRBV4-3 to TRBJ2-1, with D perhaps matching TRBD2 (5 bases). From germline, CDR1 is LGHNA and CDR2 YSLEER. There are 18 residues in the CDR3. Trimming cost V 0 bases and J 0 bases, with 15 bases left between them. The CDR3 here is CASSQDPPGISSYNEQFF. The CDR3 DNA sequence: TGCGCCAGCAGCCAAGACCCCCCGGGGATTAGCTCCTACAATGAGCAGTTCTTC.

The chain is built from TRBV18 and TRBJ1-2; D possibly corresponds to TRBD1 (6 bases). The CDR3 runs 17 residues. CDR1 is KGHSH, CDR2 LQKENI, per germline. The V and J ends lost 3 bases and 8 bases respectively, with 25 bases between them. The CDR3 DNA sequence: TGTGCCAGCTCACCTATACCCGTGACAGGTTCGGGGACCGGCTACACCTTC. Protein: CASSPIPVTGSGTGYTF. Based on the CDR3 plus reference TRBV18 and TRBJ1-2, the full variable domain is NAGVMQNPRHLVRRRGQEARLRCSPMKGHSHVYWYRQLPEEGLKFMVYLQKENIIDESGMPKERFSAEFPKEGPSILRIQQVVRGDSAAYFCASSPIPVTGSGTGYTFGSGTRLTVV.